This is a list of T cell receptor beta chains from one sample in a study of PD-L1 blockade in urothelial cancer. TCRdb keeps only in-frame clones here, not all; method: immunoSEQ multiplex PCR. This table holds approximately 39,000 clones, just under 85% found once. The sample here was PBMCs, taken around atezolizumab (anti-PD-L1) treatment. The receptors stem from a man older than 75 with urothelial cancer. The CDR3 runs from the conserved cysteine through the conserved F or W. A D gene is named only where the DNA matches it firmly. Some rows have no size entry. The others give once, few or many, or a class for an expanded clone.

TRBV11-2	TRBJ1-2	TRBD1	.	14	TGTGCCAGCAGATTGGACAGGGGGAACTATGGCTACACCTTC	CASRLDRGNYGYTF
TRBV5-1	TRBJ1-1	TRBD1	.	16	TGCGCCAGCAGCCGGGAGCCCCAGGGGGTGAACACTGAAGCTTTCTTT	CASSREPQGVNTEAFF
TRBV30	TRBJ2-2	.	.	13	TGTGCCTGGAGTGTTTCACGGGCCGGGGAGCTGTTTTTT	CAWSVSRAGELFF
TRBV14	TRBJ2-1	TRBD1	few	14	TGTGCCAGCGGCCGGGACAGCTCCTACAATGAGCAGTTCTTC	CASGRDSSYNEQFF
TRBV18	TRBJ1-4	.	.	16	TGTGCCAGCTCACGAGGAAGCACCTCGGGAGGCGAAAAACTGTTTTTT	CASSRGSTSGGEKLFF
TRBV30	TRBJ2-5	.	.	13	TGTGCCTCGGGCGGGGTTTTTCAAGAGACCCAGTACTTC	CASGGVFQETQYF
TRBV19	TRBJ1-1	TRBD1	.	19	TGTGCCAGTAGGCCCTCTACGACAGGGGTTGGGGTAAGAAACACTGAAGCTTTCTTT	CASRPSTTGVGVRNTEAFF
TRBV6-5	TRBJ2-2	TRBD1	.	16	TGTGCCAGCAGTTTGGGGGGACAGGGCAATGCCGGGGAGCTGTTTTTT	CASSLGGQGNAGELFF
TRBV27	TRBJ2-1	TRBD2	.	17	TGTGCCAGCAGTTTGAGGATAGCGGGAGCGGTCTACAATGAGCAGTTCTTC	CASSLRIAGAVYNEQFF
TRBV4-1	TRBJ1-1	TRBD1	few	15	TGCGCCAGCAGCCAAGTCGGGACAGCGAACACTGAAGCTTTCTTT	CASSQVGTANTEAFF
TRBV6-4	TRBJ2-1	TRBD2	.	18	TGTGCCAGCAGTCTCTCGCCCGGGACTAGCGGGGCATACAATGAGCAGTTCTTC	CASSLSPGTSGAYNEQFF
TRBV14	TRBJ2-7	.	.	11	TGTGCCAGCAGCCAACTCTACGAGCAGTACTTC	CASSQLYEQYF
TRBV7-2	TRBJ2-3	TRBD2	few	12	TGTGCCAGCAGCCCGGGAGGAGGTACGCAGTATTTT	CASSPGGGTQYF
TRBV9	TRBJ2-3	.	.	15	TGTGCCAGCAGCGTAGCACCCCCTAGGTCGGATACGCAGTATTTT	CASSVAPPRSDTQYF
TRBV7-2	TRBJ2-1	.	.	14	TGTGCCAGCAGCTTAATACAGGGTTACAATGAGCAGTTCTTC	CASSLIQGYNEQFF
TRBV2	TRBJ2-7	.	.	12	TGTGCCAGCAGTGAACAGGGATACGAGCAGTACTTC	CASSEQGYEQYF
TRBV7-2	TRBJ2-7	.	few	14	TGTGCCAGCAGCGCCATAACTAGCTCCTACGAGCAGTACTTC	CASSAITSSYEQYF
TRBV30	TRBJ2-7	.	.	12	TGTGCCTGGAGTATAGAGTCCTACGAGCAGTACTTC	CAWSIESYEQYF
TRBV27	TRBJ2-1	TRBD1	.	15	TGTGCCAGCAGACCCGGGACAGGGGGATACAATGAGCAGTTCTTC	CASRPGTGGYNEQFF
TRBV7-2	TRBJ1-2	.	once	13	TGTGCCAGCAGCCAGGACTCTACTCTTGGCTACACCTTC	CASSQDSTLGYTF
TRBV7-8	TRBJ2-2	.	.	16	TGTGCCAGCAGCTTGGGAGGGGGGGCTGTCACCGGGGAGCTGTTTTTT	CASSLGGGAVTGELFF
TRBV5-1	TRBJ2-5	.	.	13	TGCGCCAGCAGCTCGGGATTCCAAGAGACCCAGTACTTC	CASSSGFQETQYF
TRBV19	TRBJ1-1	.	few	14	TGTGCCAGTACCTGGGGGAGGGTGAACACTGAAGCTTTCTTT	CASTWGRVNTEAFF
TRBV10-3	TRBJ1-5	.	.	13	TGTGCCATCACAGGGCAAAGCAATCAGCCCCAGCATTTT	CAITGQSNQPQHF
TRBV11-2	TRBJ2-7	TRBD2	.	13	TGTGCCAGCTCCCAGCGGGAGAACTACGAGCAGTACTTC	CASSQRENYEQYF
TRBV18	TRBJ1-1	TRBD1	.	15	TGTGCCAGCTCACAAAGACAGGGTAGGGACACTGAAGCTTTCTTT	CASSQRQGRDTEAFF
TRBV19	TRBJ1-2	TRBD1	.	13	TGTGCCAGTAAGGAACAGGGGGCGTCTGGCTACACCTTC	CASKEQGASGYTF
TRBV11-3	TRBJ2-3	.	.	15	TGTGCCAGCAGCTTAGAAGGACTCGGCACAGATACGCAGTATTTT	CASSLEGLGTDTQYF
TRBV29-1	TRBJ2-2	.	few	15	TGCAGCGTTGTTGCGGGGCAGGTTGGCACCGGGGAGCTGTTTTTT	CSVVAGQVGTGELFF
TRBV28	TRBJ2-3	TRBD2	.	17	TGTGCCAGCAGTTCCCTCCCTGGGCGGGAGGGCGGAGATACGCAGTATTTT	CASSSLPGREGGDTQYF
TRBV6-5	TRBJ1-1	.	once	11	TGTGCCAGCAGCAAAGCAACTGAAGCTTTCTTT	CASSKATEAFF
TRBV30	TRBJ2-1	TRBD2	.	16	TGTGCCTGGAACCGACGTCTAGCGGGGGTAGGCAATGAGCAGTTCTTC	CAWNRRLAGVGNEQFF
TRBV5-4	TRBJ2-7	.	.	12	TGTGCCAGCAGCCGGGATGGTTACGAGCAGTACTTC	CASSRDGYEQYF
TRBV18	TRBJ1-3	.	.	17	TGTGCCAGCTCACCACCTCAGGGGCCGGTGGGTGGAAACACCATATATTTT	CASSPPQGPVGGNTIYF
TRBV30	TRBJ1-2	.	once	14	TGTGCCTGGAGCCAAACCTGGGGCGCCGATGGCTACACCTTC	CAWSQTWGADGYTF
TRBV27	TRBJ1-2	.	.	14	TGTGCCAGCAGACCCCGAGGAGTCCGCTATGGCTACACCTTC	CASRPRGVRYGYTF
TRBV6-1	TRBJ1-1	.	.	13	TGTGCCAGCAGTGAACCGGGGTCCCCTGAAGCTTTCTTT	CASSEPGSPEAFF
TRBV7-9	TRBJ1-4	.	.	13	TGTGCCAGCAGCTTACAGGCTAATGAAAAACTGTTTTTT	CASSLQANEKLFF
TRBV4-3	TRBJ2-1	TRBD2	.	15	TGCGCCAGCAGCCAAGAGCGGGAGGCCTACAATGAGCAGTTCTTC	CASSQEREAYNEQFF
TRBV7-8	TRBJ2-7	.	.	14	TGTGCCAGCAGCTTAGAGTGGGGGCGGTACGAGCAGTACTTC	CASSLEWGRYEQYF
TRBV19	TRBJ2-1	TRBD2	.	16	TGTGCCAGTAGTATAGATCCAGCGGGAGTCTACAATGAGCAGTTCTTC	CASSIDPAGVYNEQFF
TRBV27	TRBJ2-2	TRBD2	.	16	TGTGCCAGCAGTTGGGAGGGTCCCAAATACACCGGGGAGCTGTTTTTT	CASSWEGPKYTGELFF
TRBV2	TRBJ2-7	.	.	13	TGTGCCAGCAAAAACATCGGGAGCTACGAGCAGTACTTC	CASKNIGSYEQYF
TRBV10-3	TRBJ1-5	TRBD1	.	14	TGTGCCATCAGTTGGGACAGGGTGGATCAGCCCCAGCATTTT	CAISWDRVDQPQHF
TRBV10-3	TRBJ2-3	TRBD2	few	16	TGTGCCATCAGTGAGTCCGGGGGAGGGAGCACAGATACGCAGTATTTT	CAISESGGGSTDTQYF
TRBV5-4	TRBJ2-1	.	.	15	TGTGCCAGCAGCTTGGTGTGGAGCTCCTACAATGAGCAGTTCTTC	CASSLVWSSYNEQFF
TRBV10-1	TRBJ2-3	.	.	14	TGCGCCAGCAGTGATTCGGACTCGTGGGATACGCAGTATTTT	CASSDSDSWDTQYF
TRBV7-6	TRBJ2-1	TRBD2	.	18	TGTGCCAGCAGCTTAACCTCTAGCGGGAGGCCCCCCTACAATGAGCAGTTCTTC	CASSLTSSGRPPYNEQFF
TRBV2	TRBJ2-1	.	few	13	TGTGCCAGCAGGTCTCGGGCCTACAATGAGCAGTTCTTC	CASRSRAYNEQFF
TRBV29-1	TRBJ2-4	.	once	16	TGCAGCGTTGAAGACCCAACGCGGCCTAACAAAAACATTCAGTACTTC	CSVEDPTRPNKNIQYF
TRBV27	TRBJ2-3	TRBD2	.	18	TGTGCCAGCATTTGGAGACCCTCGGGACTAGCGGGCACAGATACGCAGTATTTT	CASIWRPSGLAGTDTQYF
TRBV6-1	TRBJ1-2	.	once	15	TGTGCCAGCAGTGAAACTACAGGGACTAACTATGGCTACACCTTC	CASSETTGTNYGYTF
TRBV10-1	TRBJ1-4	.	.	15	TGCGCCAGCAGTGAGTCAAGGGGTAGAGGTGAAAAACTGTTTTTT	CASSESRGRGEKLFF
TRBV5-1	TRBJ1-5	TRBD1	once	16	TGCGCCAGCAGCGTGGGGCCCACAGGGGGAAATCAGCCCCAGCATTTT	CASSVGPTGGNQPQHF
TRBV2	TRBJ1-2	.	.	14	TGTGCCAGCAGTTACTCAACAGGGACGGGCGGCTACACCTTC	CASSYSTGTGGYTF
TRBV28	TRBJ2-1	TRBD2	.	17	TGTGCCAGCAGTTTAAGGCTAGCGGGAGCCGCCTGGAATGAGCAGTTCTTC	CASSLRLAGAAWNEQFF